This T cell receptor (beta chain) was sequenced during a study of blood T cell repertoires in COVID-19. Across the study: The United States, Italy and Spain were the sources of the acute and convalescent COVID-19 samples.

The count of this clone is one. Repertoires were generated with immunoSEQ multiplex PCR, while TCRdb's copy carries only in-frame clones and drops some. In the table there are fewer than 200,000 clones, over 80% of which are singletons. This receptor was taken from a woman aged 50 to 60 who had recovered from COVID-19. The sequenced sample consisted of PBMCs or T cells enriched from blood (not recorded which).

In DNA form, the CDR3 reads TGCAGCGCTCAACTTTCCTCGAACACTGAAGCTTTCTTT. Its translation: CSAQLSSNTEAFF. This chain links TRBV29-1 with TRBJ1-1; D gene uncertain. Trimming shortened V by 7 bases and J by 1 base, and 13 bases separated the two germline ends. Germline values: CDR1 SQVTM, CDR2 ANQGSEA. This CDR3 is built from 13 residues.